One and the same sample provided the 20 T cell receptor beta chains below, sequenced in a study of T-cell reconstitution after alpha-beta-depleted transplantation in children. A library of TCRbeta sequences, prepared with unique molecular identifiers, was generated. TCRdb itself ran the PCR reads through MiXCR, one entry per CDR3 protein. Here the sample spans a few hundred thousand distinct CDR3 sequences, roughly a tenth being singletons. The material was PBMCs from the stem cell graft donor, obtained from the stem cell graft. These receptors all stem from a human donor who donated a stem cell graft to a child with acute myeloid leukemia.

V gene TRBV7-2 combines with J gene TRBJ2-7, with 9 bases aligning to TRBD2. Looked up from germline, CDR1 is SGHTA and CDR2 is FQGNSA. The junction had 3 bases not matched to a gene; V was cut back by 2 bases and J by 4 bases. The CDR3 contains 14 residues. The CDR3 reads CASSLRLADYEQYF. The DNA for the CDR3 is TGTGCCAGCAGCTTAAGACTAGCGGATTACGAGCAGTACTTC.

At least ten counts were recorded for this clonotype. This chain uses TRBV4-1 with TRBJ1-2; 7 positions agree with TRBD1. V lost 0 bases to trimming and J lost 1 base; unmatched junction nucleotides: 8. Germline-derived CDR1 and CDR2 are MGHRA and YSYEKL. The CDR3 sequence is 17 residues long. DNA of the CDR3: TGCGCCAGCAGCCAAGAGGTATCGACAGGGATTAACTATGGCTACACCTTC. This encodes CASSQEVSTGINYGYTF.

The chain joins TRBV7-2 to TRBJ2-3, with 9 bases that match TRBD2. The CDR3 extends over 17 amino acids. CDR1 is SGHTA and CDR2 is FQGNSA in the germline V gene. V shed 7 bases and J 6 bases; nucleotides not matched to a gene: 17. Here the CDR3 DNA reads TGTGCCAGCACCGAAACCCTCGGTGGACTAGCGCCGGATACGCAGTATTTT. This sequence encodes CASTETLGGLAPDTQYF. The full variable domain, completed using reference TRBV7-2 and TRBJ2-3, is GAGVSQSPSNKVTEKGKDVELRCDPISGHTALYWYRQSLGQGLEFLIYFQGNSAPDKSGLPSDRFSAERTGGSVSTLTIQRTQQEDSAVYLCASTETLGGLAPDTQYFGPGTRLTVL.

This clonotype was seen a few times. The V gene is TRBV5-1, the J gene TRBJ1-3; D uncertain. From germline, CDR1 is SGHRS and CDR2 YFSETQ. The CDR3 is 17 amino acids. The germline V and J ends were trimmed by 0 bases and 4 bases, with 17 bases remaining between them. CDR3 in DNA: TGCGCCAGCAGCTTGGGGACTCTTGGGATCGCCGGAAACACCATATATTTT. It is translated as CASSLGTLGIAGNTIYF. The whole variable domain, filled in from reference TRBV5-1 and TRBJ1-3, reads KAGVTQTPRYLIKTRGQQVTLSCSPISGHRSVSWYQQTPGQGLQFLFEYFSETQRNKGNFPGRFSGRQFSNSRSEMNVSTLELGDSALYLCASSLGTLGIAGNTIYFGEGSWLTVV.

The chain couples TRBV4-2 to TRBJ1-6; 8 bases are shared with TRBD1. With V trimmed by 3 bases and J by 11 bases, 6 bases remained unmatched. Germline CDR1 is LGHNA and CDR2 is YNFKEQ. This CDR3 has 14 amino acids. CDR3: CASSQRQGSTPLHF. The DNA of the CDR3 is TGTGCCAGCAGCCAGAGACAGGGGAGTACACCCCTCCACTTT.

This clonotype was observed many times. The chain uses TRBV20-1 and TRBJ2-7; D gene unclear. The CDR3 has 11 amino acids. The germline V and J ends were trimmed by 3 bases and 6 bases, with 9 bases remaining between them. The germline V gene has CDR1 DFQATT and CDR2 SNEGSKA (reference sequence). The CDR3 protein is CSASSGVEQYF. CDR3 bases: TGCAGTGCTAGTTCTGGGGTCGAGCAGTACTTC.

The table lists this clonotype with many counts. The chain couples TRBV29-1 to TRBJ2-2, with 7 nucleotides matching TRBD2. Trimming cost V 5 bases and J 4 bases; bases outside gene matches: 4. The CDR3 length is 13 residues. Germline V gene lookup returns CDR1 SQVTM and CDR2 ANQGSEA. CDR3 DNA sequence: TGCAGCGTTAGGGGCGGGGGCACCGGGGAGCTGTTTTTT. Protein: CSVRGGGTGELFF.

The chain joins TRBV12-3 or TRBV12-4 to TRBJ2-7; D uncertain. CDR3 length equals 14 residues. With 6 bases removed from V and 3 bases from J, the gap between germline ends came to 15 bases. The CDR3 sequence: CASSRSTAGYEQYF. Written as DNA, the CDR3 is TGTGCCAGCAGCCGGTCGACGGCCGGCTACGAGCAGTACTTC.

The table lists this clonotype with many counts. The CDR3 loop reads CASSSGQGANYGYTF. The CDR3 coding sequence is TGCGCCAGCAGCTCGGGACAGGGGGCTAACTATGGCTACACCTTC. The V call is TRBV5-1, the J call TRBJ1-2; 11 bases are a match to TRBD1. The length of the CDR3 is 15 residues. Trimming took 3 bases from V and 0 from J; bases not matched to a gene: 1. CDR1 is SGHRS and CDR2 is YFSETQ in the germline V gene.

This clonotype was recorded many times. The rearrangement uses TRBV9 and TRBJ2-3; TRBD2 matches 8 bases. V shed 2 bases, J shed 1 base, and the junction held 6 bases outside the gene matches. Germline V lookup: CDR1 SGDLS, CDR2 YYNGEE. CDR3 size: 16 residues. Here the CDR3 reads CASSVAAGEGTDTQYF. In nucleotides, the CDR3 is TGTGCCAGCAGCGTTGCAGCGGGAGAGGGCACAGATACGCAGTATTTT.

The rearrangement uses TRBV11-1 and TRBJ2-1; D may be TRBD1 or TRBD2 (6 bases each). V gave up 5 bases and J gave up 1 base, with 21 bases separating them. CDR3 length: 18 residues. Germline V gene sequence: CDR1 SGHAT, CDR2 FQDESV (reference sequence). CDR3 DNA sequence: TGTGCCAGCAGCCCCCGAACAGGGAGCGGGTTATCCTACAATGAGCAGTTCTTC. Translated, it gives CASSPRTGSGLSYNEQFF.

This clonotype appeared many times. This rearrangement joins TRBV5-5 to TRBJ1-1; a possible D gene is TRBD1 (6 bases). This CDR3 contains 14 residues. V was clipped by 0 bases and J by 2 bases, with 8 bases between them. Germline-derived CDR1 and CDR2 are SGHKS and YYEKEE (reference sequence). CDR3 sequence: CASSLAGANTEAFF. The CDR3 DNA reads TGTGCCAGCAGCTTGGCAGGGGCTAACACTGAAGCTTTCTTT.

The chain employs TRBV6-2 or TRBV6-3 and TRBJ1-5; TRBD1 aligns across 8 bases. This CDR3 spans 15 amino acids. CDR1 is MNHEY, CDR2 SVGEGT, per germline. V lost 1 base and J lost 6; bases outside the gene matches: 5. The CDR3 DNA reads TGTGCCAGCAGTTACTTTGGACAGGGTGTTCAGCCCCAGCATTTT. It translates to CASSYFGQGVQPQHF.

This rearrangement joins TRBV6-2 or TRBV6-3 to TRBJ2-1; no reliable D call. V was cut by 1 base and J by 6 bases, with 19 bases left in between. Germline assignment: CDR1 MNHEY and CDR2 SVGEGT. CDR3 length: 17 amino acids. As DNA, the CDR3 is TGTGCCAGCAGTTACTTTGCCTCCAACTCGGGTCGCAATGAGCAGTTCTTC. Residues: CASSYFASNSGRNEQFF.

The chain employs TRBV5-1 and TRBJ2-1, with D possibly matching TRBD2 (6 bases). The V gene lost 6 bases and the J gene lost 8 bases, with 15 bases spanning the gap. Germline CDR1 SGHRS, CDR2 YFSETQ. This CDR3 has 13 residues. The CDR3 here is CASTFDREYEQFF. The CDR3 coding sequence is TGCGCCAGCACCTTTGACCGGGAGTATGAGCAGTTCTTC.

The chain recombines TRBV7-2 with TRBJ2-7; D gene unclear. The CDR3 is 13 residues long. V lost 1 base to trimming and J lost 6 bases, with 10 bases between them. Germline values: CDR1 SGHTA, CDR2 FQGNSA. The CDR3 sequence is CASSLGVLLEQYV. The CDR3 DNA sequence: TGTGCCAGCAGCTTAGGGGTCCTCCTCGAGCAGTACGTC.

This clonotype was observed many times. The rearrangement uses TRBV7-6 and TRBJ2-5, with D possibly matching TRBD1 (7 bases). Between the trimmed V and J ends, which lost 5 bases and 4 bases, there was a span of 14 bases. The germline V gene has CDR1 SGHVS and CDR2 FNYEAQ. The CDR3 contains 14 residues. CDR3 bases: TGTGCCAGCAGCCTAGGAGGGGGCGCAGAGACCCAGTACTTC. This sequence encodes CASSLGGGAETQYF. The complete variable domain, with remaining parts taken from reference TRBV7-6 and TRBJ2-5, reads GAGVSQSPRYKVTKRGQDVALRCDPISGHVSLYWYRQALGQGPEFLTYFNYEAQQDKSGLPNDRFSAERPEGSISTLTIQRTEQRDSAMYRCASSLGGGAETQYFGPGTRLLVL.

There are many counts of this clonotype. This chain connects TRBV5-1 to TRBJ2-1; 7 bases agree with TRBD2. Trimming took 0 bases from V and 6 from J; bases not matched to a gene: 3. The CDR3 has 14 amino acids. In germline, CDR1 is SGHRS, CDR2 YFSETQ. The CDR3 region is CASSLGAGFNEQFF. The CDR3 DNA is TGCGCCAGCAGCTTGGGAGCGGGATTCAATGAGCAGTTCTTC.

This clonotype was detected only a few times. The chain has TRBV29-1 and TRBJ1-2; 8 bases are shared with TRBD1. J gave up 4 bases and V 6 bases, and 1 base lay outside the gene matches. The CDR3 covers 11 residues. Germline V CDR1 and CDR2: SQVTM, ANQGSEA. Written as DNA, the CDR3 is TGCAGCGTGCAGGGGGCCTATGGCTACACCTTC. Protein sequence: CSVQGAYGYTF.

The table lists this clonotype with a few counts. The rearrangement joins TRBV5-6 to TRBJ2-3; D gene unclear. Trimming left V 4 bases short and J 2 bases short, with 11 bases between. Germline CDR1 SGHDT, CDR2 YYEEEE. This CDR3 spans 14 amino acids. CDR3 in amino acids: CASSPTDVTDTQYF. DNA of the CDR3: TGTGCCAGCAGCCCTACCGATGTCACAGATACGCAGTATTTT.